Below, 13 T cell receptor beta chains from the same sample are listed, as sequenced in a study of blood T cell repertoires in COVID-19. Sequencing used immunoSEQ multiplex PCR; TCRdb keeps in-frame clones, though not all of them. In the table there are under 500,000 clones, about 89% of which are singletons. Source material: peripheral blood. Every receptor here comes from a woman in her 30s with acute or convalescent COVID-19.

The rearrangement uses TRBV4-1 and TRBJ2-3; the match to TRBD2 covers 8 bases. Germline CDR1 MGHRA, CDR2 YSYEKL. This CDR3 contains 15 residues. J lost 6 bases, V lost 4 bases, and 9 bases had no gene match. The CDR3, as DNA: TGCGCCAGCAGCCGCGGGGGGCGGTTTTTGGATACGCAGTATTTT. Its translation: CASSRGGRFLDTQYF.

This rearrangement joins TRBV11-2 to TRBJ1-4; 7 positions match TRBD1. V shed 5 bases, J shed 6 bases, and the junction held 6 bases outside the gene matches. This CDR3 has 14 amino acids. Germline CDR1 reads SGHAT; CDR2 reads FQNNGV. CDR3 nucleotides: TGTGCCAGCAGCCCGACAGGGCGATATGAAAAACTGTTTTTT. This gives the protein CASSPTGRYEKLFF.

In DNA, the CDR3 is TGTGCCAGCAGCTTAGACAGGTGGGACAATGAGCAGTTCTTC. Residues: CASSLDRWDNEQFF. V and J are TRBV7-9 and TRBJ2-1; D may be TRBD1 (5 bases). Trimming took 1 base from V and 5 from J, leaving 9 bases between them. The germline CDR1 and CDR2 sequences are SEHNR and FQNEAQ (reference sequence). The CDR3 is 14 amino acids.

V usage is TRBV4-2 and J usage is TRBJ1-4; tentatively, D is TRBD1 (5 bases). The CDR3 spans 16 residues. Trimming took 5 bases from V and 0 from J, leaving 13 bases between them. Germline assignment: CDR1 LGHNA and CDR2 YNFKEQ. CDR3 in amino acids: CASSGRDGATNEKLFF. Written as DNA, the CDR3 is TGTGCCAGCAGCGGCAGGGATGGGGCAACTAATGAAAAACTGTTTTTT.

The chain links TRBV27 to TRBJ2-7, with TRBD1 as a possible D gene (7 bases). Trimming pared 7 bases from V and 0 bases from J, leaving 13 bases between. Germline V CDR1 and CDR2: MNHEY, SMNVEV (reference sequence). The CDR3 runs 14 residues. Written as DNA, the CDR3 is TGTGCCAGCATAGGCAGGGGGGCCTCCTACGAGCAGTACTTC. It is translated as CASIGRGASYEQYF.

The chain links TRBV21-1 to TRBJ1-4; TRBD1, as called in the table, went unchecked against the DNA. TRBV21-1 is termed a pseudogene. CDR3 size: 16 residues. Here the CDR3 reads CASSFIGESSDEKLFF. DNA for the CDR3: TGTGCCAGCAGTTTTATAGGGGAATCGAGTGATGAAAAACTGTTTTTT.

CDR3 amino acids: CASSTGRLFSNQPQHF. Written as DNA, the CDR3 is TGTGCCAGCAGTACCGGGAGGCTATTTAGCAATCAGCCCCAGCATTTT. This chain links TRBV6-2 or TRBV6-3 with TRBJ1-5; D unclear. The CDR3 has 16 amino acids. Trimming pared 5 bases from V and 0 bases from J, leaving 14 bases between. Germline loops: CDR1 MNHEY, CDR2 SVGEGT.

The rearrangement links TRBV18 to TRBJ1-4, with 10 bases aligning to TRBD1. The CDR3 is 14 amino acids. Trimming took 3 bases from V and 7 from J; bases not matched to a gene: 2. Germline CDR1 reads KGHSH; CDR2 reads LQKENI. CDR3 protein: CASSPGQGPEKLFF. The DNA for the CDR3 is TGTGCCAGCTCACCGGGACAGGGGCCTGAAAAACTGTTTTTT.

This chain uses TRBV9 with TRBJ2-5, with D possibly TRBD1 on 6 matching bases. Germline CDR1 is SGDLS and CDR2 is YYNGEE. V dropped 2 bases and J dropped 5 bases, with 13 bases sitting between them. The CDR3 consists of 14 residues. This CDR3 is CASSVSGTWETQYF. The DNA for the CDR3 is TGTGCCAGCAGCGTCTCCGGGACATGGGAGACCCAGTACTTC.

The V and J genes are TRBV4-1 and TRBJ1-2; 7 bases are shared with TRBD1. The CDR3 has 15 residues. Losses at the gene ends were 1 base for V and 4 bases for J; bases not matched to a gene: 6. Looked up from germline, CDR1 is MGHRA and CDR2 is YSYEKL. The CDR3 reads CASSQVREGAYGYTF. The CDR3 region has the DNA TGCGCCAGCAGCCAAGTTCGCGAGGGGGCCTATGGCTACACCTTC.

In DNA form, the CDR3 reads TGTGCCTGGAAAACGGACAGATTAAACACTGAAGCTTTCTTT. It yields the protein CAWKTDRLNTEAFF. The rearrangement links TRBV30 to TRBJ1-1; D is possibly TRBD1 (6 bases). The germline gives CDR1 GTSNPN, CDR2 SVGIG (reference sequence). V was clipped by 4 bases and J by 2 bases, with 14 bases between them. This CDR3 has 14 residues.

V and J are TRBV13 and TRBJ2-5; TRBD2 is a possible D gene (6 bases). The V gene's germline CDR1 is PRHDT and CDR2 FYEKMQ (reference sequence). The length of the CDR3 is 14 residues. Trimming removed 4 bases from V and 1 base from J, with 10 bases in between. The CDR3 coding sequence is TGTGCCAGCAGCTCCCGACTAGTCCAAGAGACCCAGTACTTC. Encoded protein: CASSSRLVQETQYF.

V gene TRBV5-1 combines with J gene TRBJ1-6; weak D call: TRBD1 (6 bases). The CDR3 consists of 15 residues. V dropped 1 base and J dropped 3 bases, with 8 bases sitting between them. CDR1 and CDR2 (germline): SGHRS, YFSETQ. This CDR3 is CASSLSGDYNSPLHF. CDR3 coding DNA: TGCGCCAGCAGCTTGTCAGGGGACTATAATTCACCCCTCCACTTT.